This passage covers 16 T cell receptor beta chains from one sample sequenced in a study of T cells expressing NK-cell markers. Each CDR3 protein gets one entry in TCRdb, which reprocessed the 5' RACE reads and gives no DNA. Its listing shows some 140,000 distinct CDR3 sequences. The material sequenced was blood T cells: a sorted CD56 or NKG2C T cell subset, CD4+ or CD8+ T cells, or bulk PBMC T cells (not recorded which). The source is a woman in her fifties or sixties in good health.

The rearrangement joins TRBV24-1 to TRBJ2-7; TCRdb names TRBD1, which stays unverified in the absence of DNA. Germline lookup yields CDR1 KGHDR and CDR2 SFDVKD. This CDR3 comprises 15 residues. The CDR3 region is CATSDPRQGLYEQYF.

The chain joins TRBV6-5 to TRBJ1-5. Looked up from germline, CDR1 is MNHEY and CDR2 is SVGAGI. The CDR3 is 14 amino acids. The CDR3 spells CASSPEMVGQPQHF.

V is TRBV4-1 and J is TRBJ2-7; the TCRdb D gene call, TRBD1, has no DNA to confirm it. This CDR3 has 19 amino acids. Germline CDR1 MGHRA, CDR2 YSYEKL. The CDR3 region is CASSQEGGATRGNLDEQYF.

The chain has TRBV12-3 or TRBV12-4 and TRBJ2-3; checking the TCRdb D call of TRBD1 is not possible without DNA. This CDR3 region has 15 residues. The CDR3 region is CASSKGGQRTDTQYF.

CDR3: CASSLPGSGELFF. This chain connects TRBV12-3 or TRBV12-4 to TRBJ2-2; TCRdb's assignment of TRBD1 cannot be checked, as there is no DNA. This CDR3 spans 13 amino acids.

This chain's CDR3 is CASSQEDGTLYEQYF. V usage is TRBV14 and J usage is TRBJ2-7; the D call from TCRdb, TRBD1, cannot be confirmed without DNA. The CDR3 length is 15 residues. In germline, CDR1 is SGHDN, CDR2 FVKESK.

This chain uses TRBV4-1 with TRBJ2-6; TCRdb picks TRBD1, but there is no DNA to check that call. The germline V gene encodes CDR1 MGHRA and CDR2 YSYEKL. This CDR3 has 15 amino acids. The chain's CDR3 is CASSQGTAGANVLTF.

V is TRBV6-6 and J is TRBJ1-4. Germline V CDR1 and CDR2: MNHNY, SVGAGI (reference sequence). The CDR3 is made up of 13 amino acids. The CDR3 reads CASSYSGGPELFF.

The CDR3 loop is CATSDTSGNTEAFF. The J gene is TRBJ1-1, the V gene TRBV24-1. Germline V gene lookup returns CDR1 KGHDR and CDR2 SFDVKD. The CDR3 totals 14 residues.

The chain combines TRBV5-1 with TRBJ1-4. The V gene's germline CDR1 is SGHRS and CDR2 YFSETQ. The CDR3 extends over 15 amino acids. This CDR3 is CASSLEVGAREKLFF.

The chain has TRBV7-9 and TRBJ2-1; TCRdb designates TRBD2, a call that cannot be tested without DNA. Germline assignment: CDR1 SEHNR and CDR2 FQNEAQ (reference sequence). The CDR3 totals 14 residues. CDR3 residues: CASEDPQRDNEQFF. Together with reference TRBV7-9 and TRBJ2-1, the CDR3 gives the full variable domain: DTGVSQNPRHKITKRGQNVTFRCDPISEHNRLYWYRQTLGQGPEFLTYFQNEAQLEKSRLLSDRFSAERPKGSFSTLEIQRTEQGDSAMYLCASEDPQRDNEQFFGPGTRLTVL.

The genes are TRBV7-9 and TRBJ1-6. The CDR3 sequence is 15 residues long. The V gene's germline CDR1 is SEHNR and CDR2 FQNEAQ (reference sequence). The CDR3 region is CASSSDLEGYSPLHF.

The CDR3 sequence is CSARDLRRGSYEQYF. The chain has TRBV20-1 and TRBJ2-7. CDR1 and CDR2 (germline): DFQATT, SNEGSKA (reference sequence). The CDR3 sequence is 15 residues long.

The chain couples TRBV5-1 to TRBJ2-1; checking the TCRdb D call of TRBD2 is not possible without DNA. The germline CDR1 and CDR2 sequences are SGHRS and YFSETQ. This CDR3 region has 14 residues. The CDR3 sequence is CASSLTLANNEQFF. Full variable domain (rest looked up from reference TRBV5-1 and TRBJ2-1): KAGVTQTPRYLIKTRGQQVTLSCSPISGHRSVSWYQQTPGQGLQFLFEYFSETQRNKGNFPGRFSGRQFSNSRSEMNVSTLELGDSALYLCASSLTLANNEQFFGPGTRLTVL.

V is TRBV12-3 or TRBV12-4 and J is TRBJ1-1; absent DNA, TCRdb's TRBD1 call cannot be checked. CDR3 length: 15 amino acids. The CDR3 spells CASTHPGDGYTEAFF.

V usage is TRBV5-1 and J usage is TRBJ1-1. Germline loops: CDR1 SGHRS, CDR2 YFSETQ. This CDR3 comprises 15 residues. CDR3 sequence: CASSPYLWGNTEAFF.